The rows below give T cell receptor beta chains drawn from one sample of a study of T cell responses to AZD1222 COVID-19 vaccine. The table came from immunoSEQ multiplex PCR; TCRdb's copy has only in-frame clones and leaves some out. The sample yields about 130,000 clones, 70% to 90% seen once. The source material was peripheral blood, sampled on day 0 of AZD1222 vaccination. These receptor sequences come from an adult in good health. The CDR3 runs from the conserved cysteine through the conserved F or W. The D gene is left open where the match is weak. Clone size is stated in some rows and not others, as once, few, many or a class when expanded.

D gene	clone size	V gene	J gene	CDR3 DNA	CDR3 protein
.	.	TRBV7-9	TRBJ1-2	TGTGCCAGCAGCTCTTCGGGCGGAGCCTATGGCTACACCTTC	CASSSSGGAYGYTF
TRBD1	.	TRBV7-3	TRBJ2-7	TGTGCCAGCAGTCCCGGAGGGACAGGGGATTACGAGCAGTACTTC	CASSPGGTGDYEQYF
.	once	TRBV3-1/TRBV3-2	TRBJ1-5	TGTGCCAGCAGCCGAGGGTCACAGGGCGGGTATAGCAATCAGCCCCAGCATTTT	CASSRGSQGGYSNQPQHF
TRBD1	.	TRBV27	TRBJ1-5	TGTGCCAGCAGTACCCACAGGGGGCGAGTTCAGCCCCAGCATTTT	CASSTHRGRVQPQHF
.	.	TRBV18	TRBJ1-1	TGTGCCAGCTCAGTCCTGGCGAGCACTGAAGCTTTCTTT	CASSVLASTEAFF
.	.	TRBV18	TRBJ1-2	TGTGCCAGCTCACCGGCAGACGGCTACACCTTC	CASSPADGYTF
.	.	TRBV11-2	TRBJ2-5	TGTGCCAGCAGCCCTACTCAGTGGCGAGAGACCCAGTACTTC	CASSPTQWRETQYF
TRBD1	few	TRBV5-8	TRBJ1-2	TGTGCCAGCAGCAGTTGGCGGACAGGGCAGAACTATGGCTACACCTTC	CASSSWRTGQNYGYTF
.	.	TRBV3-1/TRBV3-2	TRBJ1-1	TGTGCCAGCAGCCAAGCTCCAAGTAGAGCCGAAGCTTTCTTT	CASSQAPSRAEAFF
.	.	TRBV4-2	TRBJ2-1	TGTGCCAGCAGCCAAGTATCGTCTGGACACAATGAGCAGTTCTTC	CASSQVSSGHNEQFF
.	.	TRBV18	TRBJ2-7	TGTGCCAGCTCCCCACGACGGACCTCCTACGAGCAGTACTTC	CASSPRRTSYEQYF
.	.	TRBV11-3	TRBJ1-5	TGTGCCAGCAGCCCCGACCGAGGGGAGAGTCAGCCCCAGCATTTT	CASSPDRGESQPQHF
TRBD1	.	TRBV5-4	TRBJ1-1	TGTGCCAGCAGCCCGGGGGACAGGGGGCGTATTGAAGCTTTCTTT	CASSPGDRGRIEAFF
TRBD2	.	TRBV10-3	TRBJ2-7	TGTGCCATCAGTGAGGGGGTAGCGGGGGAACCTCTTCCATCCTACTACGAGCAGTACTTC	CAISEGVAGEPLPSYYEQYF
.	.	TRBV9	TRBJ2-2	TGTGCCAGCAGCGTAGGGAACGGGGGGCCCACCGGGGAGCTGTTTTTT	CASSVGNGGPTGELFF
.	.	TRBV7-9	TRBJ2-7	TGTGCCAGCAGCTTTTTATCGGTCAACTACGAGCAGTACTTC	CASSFLSVNYEQYF
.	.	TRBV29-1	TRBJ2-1	TGCAGCGTTGAAGGCGGAGCTATCTTC	CSVEGGAIF